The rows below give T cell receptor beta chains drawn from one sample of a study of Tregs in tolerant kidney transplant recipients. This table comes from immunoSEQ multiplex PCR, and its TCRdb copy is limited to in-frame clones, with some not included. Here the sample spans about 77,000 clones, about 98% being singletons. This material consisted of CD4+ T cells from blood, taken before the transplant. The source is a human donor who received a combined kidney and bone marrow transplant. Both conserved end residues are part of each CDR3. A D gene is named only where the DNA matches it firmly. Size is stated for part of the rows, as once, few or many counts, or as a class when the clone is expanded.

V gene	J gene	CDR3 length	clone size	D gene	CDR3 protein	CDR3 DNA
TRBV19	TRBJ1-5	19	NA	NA	CASSIMGHFLPVSNQPQHF	TGTGCCAGTAGTATTATGGGACACTTTCTTCCTGTGAGCAATCAGCCCCAGCATTTT
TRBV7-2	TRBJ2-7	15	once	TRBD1	CASSSRTGGNYEQYF	TGTGCCAGCAGCTCGCGGACAGGGGGCAATTACGAGCAGTACTTC
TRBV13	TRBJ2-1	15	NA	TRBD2	CASSLEREAFNEQFF	TGTGCCAGCAGCTTGGAGCGGGAGGCGTTCAATGAGCAGTTCTTC
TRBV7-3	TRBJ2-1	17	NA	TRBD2	CASSQIGDGRALNEQFF	TGTGCCAGCAGCCAGATTGGGGACGGGAGGGCCCTCAATGAGCAGTTCTTC
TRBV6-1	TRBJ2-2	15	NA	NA	CASLMTQGTIGELFF	TGTGCCAGCCTGATGACCCAGGGAACCATCGGGGAGCTGTTTTTT
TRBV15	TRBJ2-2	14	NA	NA	CATSRDPFSGELFF	TGTGCCACCAGCAGAGATCCCTTCTCCGGGGAGCTGTTTTTT
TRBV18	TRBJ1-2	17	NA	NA	CASSPLRETEGNYGYTF	TGTGCCAGCTCACCACTGAGGGAAACAGAGGGTAACTATGGCTACACCTTC
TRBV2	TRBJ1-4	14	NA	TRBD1	CASSGGTAYEKLFF	TGTGCCAGCAGTGGCGGGACAGCCTATGAAAAACTGTTTTTT
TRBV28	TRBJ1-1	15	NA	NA	CASSPYGLMNTEAFF	TGTGCCAGCAGTCCATATGGACTGATGAACACTGAAGCTTTCTTT
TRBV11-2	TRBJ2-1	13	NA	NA	CASSRFRGNEQFF	TGTGCCAGCAGCAGATTCAGGGGTAATGAGCAGTTCTTC
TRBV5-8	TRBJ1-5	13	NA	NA	CASSRGGNQPQHF	TGTGCCAGCAGCCGGGGAGGCAATCAGCCCCAGCATTTT
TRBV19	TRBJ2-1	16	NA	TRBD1	CASHVLGDRDYNEQFF	TGTGCCAGTCACGTGCTCGGAGACAGGGATTACAATGAGCAGTTCTTC
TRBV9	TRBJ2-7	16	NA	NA	CASSAQSGTASYEQYF	TGTGCCAGCAGCGCCCAATCAGGCACTGCTTCCTACGAGCAGTACTTC
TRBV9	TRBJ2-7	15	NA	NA	CASSVGLGPTYEQYF	TGTGCCAGCAGCGTAGGGTTGGGCCCGACCTACGAGCAGTACTTC
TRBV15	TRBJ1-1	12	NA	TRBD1	CAPDRGGTEAFF	TGTGCCCCCGACAGGGGAGGAACTGAAGCTTTCTTT
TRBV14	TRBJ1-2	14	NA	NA	CASSQEPREDGYTF	TGTGCCAGCAGCCAAGAGCCCAGGGAGGATGGCTACACCTTC
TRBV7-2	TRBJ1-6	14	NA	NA	CASSSTGYNSPLHF	TGTGCCAGCAGCTCCACAGGGTATAATTCACCCCTCCACTTT
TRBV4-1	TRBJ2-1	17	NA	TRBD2	CASSQGLAGFSYNEQFF	TGCGCCAGCAGCCAAGGACTAGCGGGGTTCTCCTACAATGAGCAGTTCTTC
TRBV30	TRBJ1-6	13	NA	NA	CAWSVQGPPPLHF	TGTGCCTGGAGTGTACAGGGACCCCCACCCCTCCACTTT
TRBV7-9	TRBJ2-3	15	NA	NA	CASSLGRDRTDTQYF	TGTGCCAGCAGCTTGGGGCGGGACCGCACAGATACGCAGTATTTT
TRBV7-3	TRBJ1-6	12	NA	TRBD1	CASSQDRGALHF	TGTGCCAGCAGCCAAGACAGGGGGGCCCTCCACTTT
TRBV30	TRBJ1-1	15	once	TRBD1	CAWTRQGLGNTEAFF	TGTGCCTGGACAAGACAGGGGCTGGGGAACACTGAAGCTTTCTTT
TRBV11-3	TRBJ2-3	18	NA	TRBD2	CASSLAGLAGALTDTQYF	TGTGCCAGCAGCTTAGCGGGACTAGCGGGAGCCCTCACAGATACGCAGTATTTT
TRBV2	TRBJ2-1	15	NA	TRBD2	CASSALAGGNNEQFF	TGTGCCAGCAGTGCCCTAGCGGGAGGTAACAATGAGCAGTTCTTC
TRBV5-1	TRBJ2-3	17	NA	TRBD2	CASSNGLAGAQADTQYF	TGCGCCAGCAGCAACGGACTAGCGGGAGCACAAGCAGATACGCAGTATTTT
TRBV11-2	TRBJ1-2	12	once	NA	CASSIGLYGYTF	TGTGCCAGCAGTATCGGACTCTATGGCTACACCTTC
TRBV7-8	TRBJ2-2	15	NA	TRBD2	CASSLGLQNTGELFF	TGTGCCAGCAGCTTGGGACTACAGAACACCGGGGAGCTGTTTTTT
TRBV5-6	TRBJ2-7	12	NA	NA	CASSLGQGEQYF	TGTGCCAGCAGCTTAGGGCAGGGCGAGCAGTACTTC
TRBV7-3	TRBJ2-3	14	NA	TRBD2	CASSLTSGADTQYF	TGTGCCAGCAGCTTAACGAGCGGGGCAGATACGCAGTATTTT
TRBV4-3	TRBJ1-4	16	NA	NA	CASSQGTVATNEKLFF	TGCGCCAGCAGCCAAGGGACAGTTGCAACTAATGAAAAACTGTTTTTT
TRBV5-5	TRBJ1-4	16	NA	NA	CASSPRSSSTNEKLFF	TGTGCCAGCAGTCCTAGGTCATCGTCAACTAATGAAAAACTGTTTTTT
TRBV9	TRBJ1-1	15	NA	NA	CASSVATGLNTEAFF	TGTGCCAGCAGCGTAGCTACAGGGTTGAACACTGAAGCTTTCTTT
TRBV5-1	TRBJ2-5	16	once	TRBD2	CASSFYLAGGQETQYF	TGCGCCAGCAGCTTCTATTTAGCGGGGGGTCAAGAGACCCAGTACTTC
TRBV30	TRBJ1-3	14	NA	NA	CAWSNPRSGNTIYF	TGTGCCTGGAGTAACCCGCGCTCTGGAAACACCATATATTTT
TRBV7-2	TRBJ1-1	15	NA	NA	CASSLEPRAGTEAFF	TGTGCCAGCAGCTTAGAGCCCCGTGCGGGTACTGAAGCTTTCTTT
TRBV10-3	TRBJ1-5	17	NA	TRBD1	CAISDGTGPYSNQPQHF	TGTGCCATCAGTGACGGGACAGGGCCTTATAGCAATCAGCCCCAGCATTTT
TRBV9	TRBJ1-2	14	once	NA	CASSVTGANYGYTF	TGTGCCAGCAGCGTTACGGGGGCTAACTATGGCTACACCTTC
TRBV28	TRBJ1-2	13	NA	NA	CASGTSDNYGYTF	TGTGCCAGTGGGACATCCGATAACTATGGCTACACCTTC
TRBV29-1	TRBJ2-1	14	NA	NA	CSVEDLSGISEQFF	TGCAGCGTTGAAGATCTTTCGGGGATTAGTGAGCAGTTCTTC
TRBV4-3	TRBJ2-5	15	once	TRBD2	CASSQDLGLGETQYF	TGCGCCAGCAGCCAAGATCTGGGACTAGGAGAGACCCAGTACTTC
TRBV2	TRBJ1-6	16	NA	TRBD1	CAIPDRANSYNSPLHF	TGTGCCATCCCGGACAGGGCGAACTCCTATAATTCACCCCTCCACTTT
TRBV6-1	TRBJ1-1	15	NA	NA	CASSVIGDSNTEAFF	TGTGCCAGCAGTGTTATCGGGGACTCTAACACTGAAGCTTTCTTT
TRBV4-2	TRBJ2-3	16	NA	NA	CASSQGVGGLIDTQYF	TGTGCCAGCAGCCAAGGGGTCGGGGGGCTAATAGATACGCAGTATTTT
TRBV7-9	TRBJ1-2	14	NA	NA	CASSFQTFVYGYTF	TGTGCCAGCAGCTTCCAGACTTTCGTCTATGGCTACACCTTC
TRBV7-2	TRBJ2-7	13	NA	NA	CASSLDSPYEQYF	TGTGCCAGCAGCTTAGACAGTCCCTACGAGCAGTACTTC
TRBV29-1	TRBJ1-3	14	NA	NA	CSVRESVPISTIYF	TGCAGCGTTCGGGAGAGTGTCCCAATTTCCACCATATATTTT
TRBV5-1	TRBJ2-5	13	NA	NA	CASSQLLQETQYF	TGCGCCAGCAGCCAACTCCTCCAAGAGACCCAGTACTTC
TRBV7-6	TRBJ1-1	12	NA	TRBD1	CASSLRTGKAFF	TGTGCCAGCAGCTTACGGACAGGGAAAGCTTTCTTT
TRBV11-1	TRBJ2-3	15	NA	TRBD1	CASSYRDSFTDTQYF	TGTGCCAGCAGCTACCGGGACAGTTTCACAGATACGCAGTATTTT
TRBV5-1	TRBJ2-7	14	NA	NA	CASSRPGTSYEQYF	TGCGCCAGCAGCCGTCCCGGGACATCCTACGAGCAGTACTTC
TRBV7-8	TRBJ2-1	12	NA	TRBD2	CASGRVWNEQFF	TGTGCCAGCGGGAGGGTGTGGAATGAGCAGTTCTTC
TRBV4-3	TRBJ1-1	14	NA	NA	CASSQAGKGTEAFF	TGCGCCAGCAGCCAAGCGGGGAAAGGAACTGAAGCTTTCTTT
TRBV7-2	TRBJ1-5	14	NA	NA	CASSLVPRDQPQHF	TGTGCCAGCAGCTTAGTTCCCAGGGATCAGCCCCAGCATTTT
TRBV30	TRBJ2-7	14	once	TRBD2	CAWSVPGGPYEQYF	TGTGCCTGGAGTGTACCGGGAGGACCCTACGAGCAGTACTTC
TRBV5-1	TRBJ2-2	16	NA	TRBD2	CASSLVAGAYTGELFF	TGCGCCAGCAGCTTGGTAGCGGGGGCCTACACCGGGGAGCTGTTTTTT